The TCR beta chain described here comes from a study of persistence of HIV-infected CD4 T cells. An overlapping HIV-1 Gag peptide pool stimulated these cells at about 1 ug/peptide/mL. CD40L/CD69 double-negative CD45RO-high memory CD4+ T cells were collected. Suppressive ART was started during chronic HIV-1 infection in these adults. Plasma HIV-1 RNA stayed below 50 copies/mL for at least 4 years. CD4+ T cell counts exceeded 400 cells/uL; CMV serology was positive. The libraries were made with immunoSEQ version 4 in survey mode. Some clones are missing from TCRdb's copy, which holds only in-frame ones; the method was immunoSEQ multiplex PCR. The table has some 40,000 clones, approximately 87% seen once; the top ten hold roughly 5.9%. V was clipped by 3 bases and J by 1 base, with 6 bases between them. The CDR3 covers 13 residues. CDR1 is SNHLY and CDR2 is FYNNEI in the germline V gene. With regard to this clone: Its antigen remains unknown.

This chain links TRBV2 with TRBJ1-2; D unclear. The sample consisted of cultured CD4+ T cells from PBMCs, taken from a patient who received antiretroviral therapy. The receptor was derived from an adult with HIV. The donor label of this sample is uncertain. CDR3 coding DNA: TGTGCCAGCAGTGATGGAAATAACTATGGCTACACCTTC. It yields the protein CASSDGNNYGYTF.